This T cell receptor (beta chain) was recovered during a study of tumor and adjacent non-tumor tissue in lung cancer. The germline CDR1 and CDR2 sequences are DFQATT and SNEGSKA (reference sequence). V lost 4 bases and J lost 2, with 14 bases in between. The CDR3 length is 14 residues. Findings of the study overall: Normal lung showed higher cumulative top 100 clone frequency than tumor. Patients with more diverse tumor TCRs had worse survival.

Three rounds of nested PCR, following a modified ARM-PCR protocol, produced the TCRbeta library. TCRdb reanalysed the multiplex PCR reads using MiXCR and keeps one entry per CDR3 protein. The data contain more than 75,000 distinct CDR3 sequences, roughly 80% of them singletons. The template was RNA from unsorted bulk tissue. Donors were chemotherapy-naive, newly diagnosed lung cancer surgical patients in China, August–late 2014. By sample fraction, this clonotype is medium-sized. Its specificity is unknown. The receptor comes from a woman in her forties or fifties with non-small cell lung cancer. Sequencing was done on a sample of lung tumor tissue. V gene TRBV20-1 combines with J gene TRBJ1-1; D is undetermined. In DNA form, the CDR3 reads TGCAGTGCTACCTATCATAAGACAAACACTGAAGCTTTCTTT. Its translation is CSATYHKTNTEAFF.